A single sample is the source of the 3 T cell receptor beta chains below, sequenced in a study of T cells after yellow fever vaccination. Using its own MiXCR run on the 5' RACE reads, TCRdb lists one record per CDR3 protein. Found here are 110,000 to 150,000 distinct CDR3 sequences, 5% to 8% of them singletons; the top ten hold under 0.7%. The sequenced sample was CD4+ T cells sorted from PBMCs, obtained 10 days after the yellow fever booster vaccination. These receptors originate from a young man who received the YFV17D yellow fever vaccine.

This clonotype was counted at least ten times. This rearrangement joins TRBV11-1 to TRBJ2-1; TRBD2 matches 7 bases. Germline V lookup: CDR1 SGHAT, CDR2 FQDESV (reference sequence). V was pared by 5 bases and J by 9 bases, with 22 bases of the junction left unmatched. This CDR3 has 18 amino acids. Written as DNA, the CDR3 is TGTGCCAGCAGCCCCCCTTTTAGGCTAGCGGTCCGTAGAAGTGAGCAGTTCTTC. Protein sequence: CASSPPFRLAVRRSEQFF.

This clonotype occurred many times. The chain employs TRBV20-1 and TRBJ2-1; either TRBD1 or TRBD2 may supply D (6 bases each). Trimming took 0 bases from V and 3 from J, leaving 12 bases between them. This CDR3 comprises 15 residues. Germline assignment: CDR1 DFQATT and CDR2 SNEGSKA (reference sequence). The CDR3 sequence: CSARDGGDIYNEQFF. The CDR3, as DNA: TGCAGTGCTAGAGACGGGGGCGACATCTACAATGAGCAGTTCTTC.

This clonotype was observed many times. The V call is TRBV5-1, the J call TRBJ2-2, with 10 positions matching TRBD2. Germline CDR1 and CDR2: SGHRS and YFSETQ. The length of the CDR3 is 15 residues. The trim removed 4 bases at V and 9 bases at J, leaving 9 bases unmatched. CDR3 residues: CASSVGTSAARELFF. CDR3 bases: TGCGCCAGCAGCGTCGGGACTAGCGCAGCCCGGGAGCTGTTTTTT. The full variable domain, with the rest looked up from reference TRBV5-1 and TRBJ2-2, is KAGVTQTPRYLIKTRGQQVTLSCSPISGHRSVSWYQQTPGQGLQFLFEYFSETQRNKGNFPGRFSGRQFSNSRSEMNVSTLELGDSALYLCASSVGTSAARELFFGEGSRLTVL.